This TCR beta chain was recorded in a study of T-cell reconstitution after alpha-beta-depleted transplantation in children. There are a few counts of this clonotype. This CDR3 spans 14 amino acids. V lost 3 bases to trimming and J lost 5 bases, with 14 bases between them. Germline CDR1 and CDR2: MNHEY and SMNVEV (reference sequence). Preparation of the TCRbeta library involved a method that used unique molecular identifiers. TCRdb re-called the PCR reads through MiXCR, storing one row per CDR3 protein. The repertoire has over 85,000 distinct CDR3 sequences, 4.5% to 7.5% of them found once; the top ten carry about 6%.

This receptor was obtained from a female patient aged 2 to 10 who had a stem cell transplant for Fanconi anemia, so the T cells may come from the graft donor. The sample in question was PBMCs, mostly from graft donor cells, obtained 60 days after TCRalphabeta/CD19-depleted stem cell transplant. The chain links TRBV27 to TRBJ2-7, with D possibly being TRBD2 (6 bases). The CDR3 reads CASSFSRGLNEQYF. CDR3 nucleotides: TGTGCCAGCAGTTTTTCCCGGGGGTTGAACGAGCAGTACTTC.